The 6 T cell receptor beta chains listed next were all sequenced from one sample in a study of blood T cell repertoires in COVID-19. The table came from immunoSEQ multiplex PCR; TCRdb's copy has only in-frame clones and leaves some out. In the table there are roughly 90,000 clones, roughly 90% of which are singletons. The specimen was peripheral blood. These receptors came from a man aged 50 to 59 with COVID-19, enrolled during active disease.

This clone was seen only a few times. This chain links TRBV9 with TRBJ2-2, with D possibly TRBD2 on 6 matching bases. The CDR3 is made up of 15 amino acids. Germline loops: CDR1 SGDLS, CDR2 YYNGEE. Trimming pared 3 bases from V and 5 bases from J, leaving 14 bases between. The CDR3 bases are TGTGCCAGCAGCGAACACGGGACTTTAACCGGGGAGCTGTTTTTT. Translating it yields CASSEHGTLTGELFF.

This chain uses TRBV20-1 with TRBJ2-5, with D perhaps TRBD2 (5 bases). CDR1 is DFQATT, CDR2 SNEGSKA, per germline (reference sequence). The CDR3 extends over 9 amino acids. The V gene lost 6 bases and the J gene lost 9 bases, with 8 bases spanning the gap. The CDR3 nucleotides are TGCAGTGCAGGGCGGGCCCAGTACTTC. Its protein is CSAGRAQYF.

The rearrangement links TRBV6-1 to TRBJ2-2; D may be TRBD1 (6 bases). Germline V CDR1 and CDR2: MNHNS, SASEGT. The CDR3 is made up of 14 amino acids. Trimming shortened V by 1 base and J by 7 bases, and 10 bases separated the two germline ends. The CDR3 sequence is CASSEGQAVGELFF. CDR3 DNA: TGTGCCAGCAGTGAAGGACAGGCGGTCGGGGAGCTGTTTTTT.

The genes are TRBV7-2 and TRBJ1-5, with D possibly matching TRBD1 (6 bases). V lost 1 base, J lost 3 bases, and 16 bases lay in between. This CDR3 comprises 17 residues. Per germline, CDR1 SGHTA and CDR2 FQGNSA. In nucleotides, the CDR3 is TGTGCCAGCAGCTTAGGCAAACAACAGGGATCCAATCAGCCCCAGCATTTT. As protein: CASSLGKQQGSNQPQHF.

This chain joins TRBV4-1 and TRBJ1-3, with no clear D. Trimming cost V 3 bases and J 4 bases, with 4 bases left between them. Germline CDR1 and CDR2: MGHRA and YSYEKL. The CDR3 consists of 12 residues. The CDR3 spells CASSQEGNTIYF. CDR3 nucleotides: TGCGCCAGCAGCCAGGAGGGAAACACCATATATTTT.

This clone was recorded only once. The J gene is TRBJ2-6, the V gene TRBV7-2; TRBD1 agrees at 9 bases. CDR3 length: 19 amino acids. Germline CDR1 SGHTA, CDR2 FQGNSA. Unmatched junction bases numbered 9, after V lost 3 bases and J lost 0 bases. The DNA of the CDR3 is TGTGCCAGCAGCTTGACAGGGGGGCTAGGGAGCTCTGGGGCCAACGTCCTGACTTTC. It yields the protein CASSLTGGLGSSGANVLTF.